Described below is a single T cell receptor (beta chain) sequence and its context. Trimming took 5 bases from V and 4 from J; bases not matched to a gene: 3. The length of the CDR3 is 14 residues. Germline CDR1 and CDR2: KGHDR and SFDVKD. Amplified regions were TCR beta CDR3 sequences from RNA transcripts. The HTBI primer set served for first-round RT-PCR of the TCR CDR3. TCRdb reprocessed the multiplex PCR reads with MiXCR, giving one entry per CDR3 protein. The repertoire holds about 770,000 distinct CDR3 sequences, with roughly a sixth as singletons. This entry is derived from a study of T cells in Graves' hyperthyroidism and ophthalmopathy. The authors took PBMCs from over 8.5 ml fresh peripheral blood.

The chain is built from TRBV24-1 and TRBJ2-2; 7 bases align to TRBD2. The sequenced sample was blood. This TCR derives from a woman aged 45-60 years with Graves' hyperthyroidism that later progressed to Graves' ophthalmopathy. CDR3 DNA: TGTGCCACCAGTGCCAGCGGGGTCACCGGGGAGCTGTTTTTT. This gives the protein CATSASGVTGELFF.